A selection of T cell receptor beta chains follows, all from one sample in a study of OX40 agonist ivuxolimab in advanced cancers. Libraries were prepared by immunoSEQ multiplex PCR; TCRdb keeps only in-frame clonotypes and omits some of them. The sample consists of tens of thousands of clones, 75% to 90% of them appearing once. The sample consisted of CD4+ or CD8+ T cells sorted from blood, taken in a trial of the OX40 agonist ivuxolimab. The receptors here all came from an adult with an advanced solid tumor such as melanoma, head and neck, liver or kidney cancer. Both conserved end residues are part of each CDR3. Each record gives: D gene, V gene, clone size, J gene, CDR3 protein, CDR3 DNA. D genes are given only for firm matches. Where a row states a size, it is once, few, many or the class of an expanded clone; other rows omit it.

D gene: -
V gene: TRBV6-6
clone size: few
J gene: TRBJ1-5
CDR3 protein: CASSSTGGQPQHF
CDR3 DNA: TGTGCCAGCAGTTCCACGGGCGGGCAGCCCCAGCATTTT

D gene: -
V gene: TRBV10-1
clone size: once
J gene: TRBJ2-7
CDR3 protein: CASSEGQPRFYEQYF
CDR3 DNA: TGCGCCAGCAGTGAGGGACAGCCACGATTCTACGAGCAGTACTTC

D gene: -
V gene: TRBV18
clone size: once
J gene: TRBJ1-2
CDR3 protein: CASSPLRGERGYTF
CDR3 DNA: TGTGCCAGCTCACCACTGAGGGGGGAGAGAGGCTACACCTTC

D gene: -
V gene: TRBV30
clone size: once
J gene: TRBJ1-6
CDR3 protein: CAWRDLNSPLHF
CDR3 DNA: TGTGCCTGGAGGGACCTTAATTCACCCCTCCACTTT

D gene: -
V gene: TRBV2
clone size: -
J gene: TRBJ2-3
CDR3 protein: CASSEQGPGTDTQYF
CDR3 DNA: TGTGCCAGCAGTGAACAGGGACCAGGCACAGATACGCAGTATTTT

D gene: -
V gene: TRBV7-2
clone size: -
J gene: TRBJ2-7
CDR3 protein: CASSLAPGNYEQYF
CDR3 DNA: TGTGCCAGCAGCTTAGCGCCAGGTAATTACGAGCAGTACTTC

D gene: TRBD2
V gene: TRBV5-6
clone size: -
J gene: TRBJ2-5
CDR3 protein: CASSPRLAGGRQETQYF
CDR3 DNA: TGTGCCAGCAGTCCTCGACTAGCGGGGGGCCGCCAAGAGACCCAGTACTTC

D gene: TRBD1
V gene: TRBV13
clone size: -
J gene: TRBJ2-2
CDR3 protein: CASTRKGGPGELFF
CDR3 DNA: TGTGCCAGCACCCGGAAAGGGGGCCCCGGGGAGCTGTTTTTT

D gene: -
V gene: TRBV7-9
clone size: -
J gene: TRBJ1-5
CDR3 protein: CASSLGDYSNQPQHF
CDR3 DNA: TGTGCCAGCAGCTTGGGAGATTATAGCAATCAGCCCCAGCATTTT

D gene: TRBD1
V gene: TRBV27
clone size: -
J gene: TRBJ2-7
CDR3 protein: CASSSGQLSYEQYF
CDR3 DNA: TGTGCCAGCAGTTCGGGACAGCTCTCCTACGAGCAGTACTTC

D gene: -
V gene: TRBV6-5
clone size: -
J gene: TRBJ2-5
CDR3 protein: CASSYAGGGQETQYF
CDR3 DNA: TGTGCCAGCAGTTACGCCGGGGGCGGGCAAGAGACCCAGTACTTC

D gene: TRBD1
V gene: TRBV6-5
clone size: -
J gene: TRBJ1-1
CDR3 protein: CASSYRRQGPTEAFF
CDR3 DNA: TGTGCCAGCAGTTATCGCCGACAGGGGCCCACTGAAGCTTTCTTT

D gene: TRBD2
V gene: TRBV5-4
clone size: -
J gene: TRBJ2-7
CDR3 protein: CASSLGTRDYEQYF
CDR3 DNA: TGTGCCAGCAGCTTGGGGACTAGGGACTACGAGCAGTACTTC

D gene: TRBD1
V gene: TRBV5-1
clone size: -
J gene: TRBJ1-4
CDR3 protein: CASSLVGGGEKLFF
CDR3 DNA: TGCGCCAGCAGCTTGGTAGGGGGCGGTGAAAAACTGTTTTTT

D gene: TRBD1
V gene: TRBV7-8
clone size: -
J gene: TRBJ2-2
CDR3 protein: CASQKTGRNLGDTGELFF
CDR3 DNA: TGTGCCAGCCAAAAGACAGGGAGAAATTTGGGGGACACCGGGGAGCTGTTTTTT

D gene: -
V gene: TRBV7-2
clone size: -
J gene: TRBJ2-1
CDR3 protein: CASSYRTVTSYNEQFF
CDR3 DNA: TGTGCCAGCAGCTACCGGACAGTAACCTCCTACAATGAGCAGTTCTTC

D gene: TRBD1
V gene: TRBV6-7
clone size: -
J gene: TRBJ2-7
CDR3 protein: CASSYSIGQGAWRASYEQYF
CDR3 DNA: TGTGCCAGCAGTTACTCGATTGGACAGGGGGCCTGGCGGGCCTCCTACGAGCAGTACTTC

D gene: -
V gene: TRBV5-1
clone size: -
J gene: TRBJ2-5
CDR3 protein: CASSLVAGLEETQYF
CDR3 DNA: TGCGCCAGCAGCTTGGTGGCAGGGCTGGAGGAGACCCAGTACTTC

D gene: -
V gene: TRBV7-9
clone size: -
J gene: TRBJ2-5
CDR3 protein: CASSFTRTETQYF
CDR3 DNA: TGTGCCAGCAGCTTTACGAGGACAGAGACCCAGTACTTC

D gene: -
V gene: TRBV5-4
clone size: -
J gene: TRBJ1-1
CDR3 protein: CASSLRQGGATEAFF
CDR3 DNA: TGTGCCAGCAGCTTGAGGCAGGGAGGTGCAACTGAAGCTTTCTTT

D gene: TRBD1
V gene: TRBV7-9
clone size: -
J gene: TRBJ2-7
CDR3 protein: CASSRQGSTYEQYF
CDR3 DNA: TGTGCCAGCAGCCGACAGGGTTCCACCTACGAGCAGTACTTC

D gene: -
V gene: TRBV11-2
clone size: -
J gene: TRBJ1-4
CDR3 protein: CASSRERNEKLFF
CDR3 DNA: TGTGCCAGCAGCCGCGAACGTAATGAAAAACTGTTTTTT

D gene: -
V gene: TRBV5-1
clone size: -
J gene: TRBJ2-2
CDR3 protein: CASSLATSSTGELFF
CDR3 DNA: TGCGCCAGCAGCTTAGCTACGTCGTCCACCGGGGAGCTGTTTTTT

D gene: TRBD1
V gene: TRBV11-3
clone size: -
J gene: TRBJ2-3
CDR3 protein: CASSPQGAADTQYF
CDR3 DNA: TGTGCCAGCAGCCCCCAGGGGGCTGCAGATACGCAGTATTTT

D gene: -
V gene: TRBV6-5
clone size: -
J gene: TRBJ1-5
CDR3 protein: CASSPRDIANQPQHF
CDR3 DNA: TGTGCCAGCAGCCCGAGGGACATCGCAAATCAGCCCCAGCATTTT

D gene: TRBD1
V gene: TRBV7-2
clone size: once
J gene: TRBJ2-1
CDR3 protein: CASSTGQGRGDEQFF
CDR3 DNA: TGTGCCAGCAGCACCGGACAGGGGAGGGGCGATGAGCAGTTCTTC

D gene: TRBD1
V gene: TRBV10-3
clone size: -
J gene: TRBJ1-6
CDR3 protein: CAIRGGGQNSPLHF
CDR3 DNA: TGTGCCATCAGAGGGGGGGGACAGAATTCACCCCTCCACTTT

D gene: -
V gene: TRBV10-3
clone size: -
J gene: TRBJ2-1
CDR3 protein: CAISERAGAYNEQFF
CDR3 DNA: TGTGCCATCAGTGAAAGGGCAGGGGCCTACAATGAGCAGTTCTTC

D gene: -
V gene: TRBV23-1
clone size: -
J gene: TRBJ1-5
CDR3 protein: CASSQKGGGQPQHF
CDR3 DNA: TGCGCCAGCAGTCAAAAAGGGGGTGGTCAGCCCCAGCATTTT

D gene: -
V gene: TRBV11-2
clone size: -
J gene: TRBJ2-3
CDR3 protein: CASSLVTGRPDTQYF
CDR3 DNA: TGTGCCAGCAGCTTAGTCACGGGGAGGCCAGATACGCAGTATTTT

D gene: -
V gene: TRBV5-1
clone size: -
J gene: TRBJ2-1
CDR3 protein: CASSPTGTPYNEQFF
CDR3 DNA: TGCGCCAGCAGCCCCACGGGCACTCCGTACAATGAGCAGTTCTTC

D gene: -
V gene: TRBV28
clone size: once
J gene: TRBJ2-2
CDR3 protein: CASSFQGPTGELFF
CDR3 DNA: TGTGCCAGCAGTTTCCAGGGGCCCACCGGGGAGCTGTTTTTT

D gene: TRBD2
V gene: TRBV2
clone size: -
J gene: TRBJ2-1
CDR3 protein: CASSVSGDYNEQFF
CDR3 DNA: TGTGCCAGCAGTGTTAGCGGGGATTACAATGAGCAGTTCTTC

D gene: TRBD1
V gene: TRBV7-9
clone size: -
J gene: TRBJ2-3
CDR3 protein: CASSLVQGARDTQYF
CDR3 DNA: TGTGCCAGCAGCTTAGTACAGGGGGCACGAGATACGCAGTATTTT

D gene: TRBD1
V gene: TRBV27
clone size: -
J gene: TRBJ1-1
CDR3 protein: CASSSPSQGVNTEAFF
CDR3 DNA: TGTGCCAGCAGTTCCCCCTCCCAGGGGGTGAACACTGAAGCTTTCTTT

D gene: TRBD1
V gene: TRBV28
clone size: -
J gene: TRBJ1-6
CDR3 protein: CASSLETGGFGSPLHF
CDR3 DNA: TGTGCCAGCAGTTTGGAGACAGGGGGATTTGGTTCACCCCTCCACTTT

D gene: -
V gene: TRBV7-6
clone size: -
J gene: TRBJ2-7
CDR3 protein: CASSVARDEQYF
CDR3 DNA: TGTGCCAGCAGCGTAGCCCGGGACGAGCAGTACTTC

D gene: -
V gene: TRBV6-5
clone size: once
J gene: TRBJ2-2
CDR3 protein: CASHVTGGELFF
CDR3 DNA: TGTGCCAGCCATGTTACCGGCGGGGAGCTGTTTTTT

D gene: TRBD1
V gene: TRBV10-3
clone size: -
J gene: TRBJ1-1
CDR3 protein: CAISDRDGGYTEAFF
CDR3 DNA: TGTGCCATCAGCGACAGGGACGGAGGGTACACTGAAGCTTTCTTT

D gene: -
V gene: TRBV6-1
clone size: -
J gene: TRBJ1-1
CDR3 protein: CASSYTAKGEIF
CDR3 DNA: TGTGCCAGCAGTTATACAGCCAAAGGGGAGATCTTT

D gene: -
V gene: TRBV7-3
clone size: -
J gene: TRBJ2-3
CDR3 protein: CASSRTGLSTDTQYF
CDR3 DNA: TGTGCCAGCAGCCGAACAGGGCTTAGCACAGATACGCAGTATTTT

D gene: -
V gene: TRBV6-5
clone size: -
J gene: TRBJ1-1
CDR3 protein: CASSYGGGGTEAFF
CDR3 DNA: TGTGCCAGCAGTTACGGGGGGGGCGGGACTGAAGCTTTCTTT

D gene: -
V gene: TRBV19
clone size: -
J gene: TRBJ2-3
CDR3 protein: CASSGGTPTYTDTQYF
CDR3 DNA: TGTGCCAGTAGTGGCGGGACACCGACTTACACAGATACGCAGTATTTT

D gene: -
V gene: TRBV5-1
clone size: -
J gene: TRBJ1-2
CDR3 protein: CASSPGGKPYGYTF
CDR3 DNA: TGCGCCAGCAGCCCGGGCGGCAAACCCTATGGCTACACCTTC

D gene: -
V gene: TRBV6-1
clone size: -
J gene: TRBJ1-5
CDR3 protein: CASMVTKGPDQPQHF
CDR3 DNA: TGTGCCAGCATGGTAACGAAGGGACCTGATCAGCCCCAGCATTTT

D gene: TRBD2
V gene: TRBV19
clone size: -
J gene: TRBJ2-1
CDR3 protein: CASSTGLAGAGDEQFF
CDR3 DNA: TGTGCCAGTAGTACGGGACTAGCGGGAGCTGGAGATGAGCAGTTCTTC

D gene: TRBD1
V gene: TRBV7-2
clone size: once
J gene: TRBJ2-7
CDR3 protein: CASSITGQGASEQYF
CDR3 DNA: TGTGCCAGCAGCATAACGGGACAGGGGGCTTCCGAGCAGTACTTC

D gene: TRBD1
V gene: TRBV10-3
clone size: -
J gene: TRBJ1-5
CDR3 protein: CAISPVGGGQPQHF
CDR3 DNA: TGTGCCATCAGTCCCGTAGGGGGCGGTCAGCCCCAGCATTTT

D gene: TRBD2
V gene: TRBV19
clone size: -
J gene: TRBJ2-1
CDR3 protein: CASSPGTSGRGEQFF
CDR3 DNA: TGTGCCAGTAGTCCCGGGACTAGCGGGAGAGGTGAGCAGTTCTTC

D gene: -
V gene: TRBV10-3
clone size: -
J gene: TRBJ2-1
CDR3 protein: CAISESLAGVVEQFF
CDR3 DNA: TGTGCCATCAGTGAGTCCCTAGCTGGGGTGGTTGAGCAGTTCTTC

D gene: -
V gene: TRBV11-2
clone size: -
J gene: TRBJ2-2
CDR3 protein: CASSFLNTGELFF
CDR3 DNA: TGTGCCAGCAGCTTTCTGAACACCGGGGAGCTGTTTTTT

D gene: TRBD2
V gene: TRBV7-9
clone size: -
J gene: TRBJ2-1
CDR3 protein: CASSPQTSGGVHEQFF
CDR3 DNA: TGTGCCAGCAGCCCTCAGACTAGCGGGGGGGTCCATGAGCAGTTCTTC

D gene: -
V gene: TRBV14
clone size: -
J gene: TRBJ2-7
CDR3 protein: CASSQETRVQYF
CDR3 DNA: TGTGCCAGCAGCCAAGAGACAAGGGTGCAGTACTTC

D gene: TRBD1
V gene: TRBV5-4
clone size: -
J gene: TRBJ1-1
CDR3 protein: CASSFFDRAAAFF
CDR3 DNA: TGTGCCAGCAGCTTTTTCGACAGGGCGGCAGCTTTCTTT

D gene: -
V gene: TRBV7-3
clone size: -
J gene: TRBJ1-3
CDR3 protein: CASSFVPGNTIYF
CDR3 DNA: TGTGCCAGCAGCTTTGTACCGGGAAACACCATATATTTT